One and the same sample provided the 29 T cell receptor beta chains below, sequenced in a study of identical twins. A single record per CDR3 protein comes from TCRdb applying MiXCR to the 5' RACE reads. Counted here are about 20,000 distinct CDR3 sequences, 69% occurring once; the ten biggest clones make up over 4.5%. The sequencing input was memory (CD45RO+) T cells sorted from blood. These receptors were collected from a woman younger than 35 in good health. This table probably holds off-target reads from a library built for another chain.

The V and J genes are TRBV27 and TRBJ2-6, with unresolved D. V lost 7 bases to trimming and J lost 0 bases, with 10 bases between them. CDR1 is MNHEY, CDR2 SMNVEV, per germline (reference sequence). The CDR3 covers 15 residues. The CDR3 spells CASTSRSSGANVLTF. The DNA for the CDR3 is TGTGCCAGCACCTCCAGGAGCTCTGGGGCCAACGTCCTGACTTTC.

This clonotype was recorded once. The chain employs TRBV20-1 and TRBJ2-2, with D possibly called TRBD1 or TRBD2 (5 bases each). The germline V and J ends were trimmed by 2 bases and 6 bases, with 13 bases remaining between them. CDR1 and CDR2 from the germline V gene are DFQATT and SNEGSKA (reference sequence). The CDR3 spans 14 residues. The CDR3 DNA reads as TGCAGTGCTAGAAAGGGACCGCATTCCGGGGAGCTGTTTTTT. This gives the protein CSARKGPHSGELFF.

The chain recombines TRBV13 with TRBJ2-5; 7 bases fit TRBD2. The CDR3 runs 15 residues. The V gene's germline CDR1 is PRHDT and CDR2 FYEKMQ (reference sequence). The V gene end was trimmed by 0 bases and the J gene end by 2 bases; junction bases not matched to a gene: 3. The CDR3 DNA is TGTGCCAGCAGCTTAGGACTAGCGATACAAGAGACCCAGTACTTC. Translated: CASSLGLAIQETQYF.

The chain combines TRBV10-3 with TRBJ2-5; weak D call: TRBD1 (6 bases). V lost 4 bases and J 2 bases, leaving 14 bases between the germline ends. Germline lookup yields CDR1 ENHRY and CDR2 SYGVKD. CDR3 length: 15 amino acids. The CDR3 loop reads CAISGSGERQETQYF. The CDR3 DNA reads as TGTGCCATCAGTGGATCAGGGGAGAGACAAGAGACCCAGTACTTC.

The CDR3 coding sequence is TGTGCCATCAGTGAGCCCCGGGAGCGTGAGCAGTTCTTC. Protein product: CAISEPREREQFF. The rearrangement links TRBV10-3 to TRBJ2-1, with a weak D call TRBD2 (6 bases). Germline values: CDR1 ENHRY, CDR2 SYGVKD. The length of the CDR3 is 13 residues. V lost 2 bases and J 9 bases, leaving 11 bases between the germline ends.

The rearrangement joins TRBV6-1 to TRBJ2-3, with TRBD1 matching 9 bases. CDR1 MNHNS and CDR2 SASEGT come from the germline V gene. The CDR3 is made up of 14 amino acids. Trimming cost V 10 bases and J 5 bases; bases outside gene matches: 10. CDR3 sequence reads: CATYRDREGDTQYF. CDR3 in DNA: TGTGCCACATACCGGGACAGGGAAGGAGATACGCAGTATTTT.

In its sample, this clonotype is medium-sized. The V call is TRBV29-1, the J call TRBJ2-3; 8 bases match TRBD2. Trimming removed 4 bases from V and 0 bases from J; junction bases left unmatched: 3. Germline V lookup: CDR1 SQVTM, CDR2 ANQGSEA. This CDR3 has 14 residues. The CDR3 reads CSVAASGSTDTQYF. CDR3 coding DNA: TGCAGCGTTGCAGCTAGCGGGAGCACAGATACGCAGTATTTT.

The chain carries TRBV6-2 or TRBV6-3 and TRBJ2-1, with TRBD2 matching over 8 bases. Germline trimming cut 6 bases from V and 9 bases from J; bases unmatched to any gene: 1. CDR3 length: 11 residues. Looked up from germline, CDR1 is MNHEY and CDR2 is SVGEGT. The CDR3 reads CASSLAGEQFF. The CDR3 DNA reads as TGTGCCAGCAGCCTAGCGGGTGAGCAGTTCTTC.

This chain links TRBV29-1 with TRBJ2-5, with D possibly TRBD1 on 6 matching bases. Trimming cost V 4 bases and J 2 bases, with 8 bases left between them. CDR1 and CDR2 from the germline V gene are SQVTM and ANQGSEA. This CDR3 is built from 12 residues. The CDR3 reads CSVGRGQETQYF. The CDR3 DNA reads as TGCAGCGTTGGTAGGGGGCAAGAGACCCAGTACTTC.

The CDR3 reads CATSRDRGTENEQFF. The CDR3, as DNA: TGTGCCACCAGCAGAGATCGAGGGACCGAGAATGAGCAGTTCTTC. J is TRBJ2-1 and V is TRBV15, with D perhaps being TRBD1 or TRBD2 (5 bases each). With 0 bases removed from V and 7 bases from J, the gap between germline ends came to 13 bases. The CDR3 covers 15 residues. Germline V lookup: CDR1 LNHNV, CDR2 YYDKDF (reference sequence).

The chain uses TRBV15 and TRBJ2-1; unclear D gene. The CDR3 covers 16 residues. CDR1 is LNHNV and CDR2 is YYDKDF in the germline V gene (reference sequence). The V gene lost 1 base and the J gene lost 4 bases, with 14 bases spanning the gap. The CDR3 region is CATSRGRRSDYNEQFF. The CDR3 DNA follows: TGTGCCACCAGCAGAGGACGGCGAAGCGATTACAATGAGCAGTTCTTC.

The rearrangement joins TRBV11-1 to TRBJ2-7; 11 nucleotides line up with TRBD2. With V trimmed by 4 bases and J by 0 bases, 5 bases remained unmatched. Germline V CDR1 and CDR2: SGHAT, FQDESV (reference sequence). The CDR3 has 16 residues. Here the CDR3 DNA reads TGTGCCAGCAGCTCTAGACTAGCGGGAAGCTCCTACGAGCAGTACTTC. It translates to CASSSRLAGSSYEQYF. The full variable domain, completed using reference TRBV11-1 and TRBJ2-7, is EAEVAQSPRYKITEKSQAVAFWCDPISGHATLYWYRQILGQGPELLVQFQDESVVDDSQLPKDRFSAERLKGVDSTLKIQPAELGDSAMYLCASSSRLAGSSYEQYFGPGTRLTVT.

V usage is TRBV28 and J usage is TRBJ1-2; no definite D call. The germline V and J ends were trimmed by 5 bases and 6 bases, with 16 bases remaining between them. The length of the CDR3 is 14 residues. Germline-derived CDR1 and CDR2 are MDHEN and SYDVKM. CDR3 in DNA: TGTGCCAGCAGTCCCCCTGTTCTAAACCATGGCTACACCTTC. It is translated as CASSPPVLNHGYTF.

This clonotype has only a few counts. V gene TRBV2 combines with J gene TRBJ2-5; TRBD1 is a possible D gene (6 bases). The CDR3 is made up of 15 amino acids. Germline loops: CDR1 SNHLY, CDR2 FYNNEI. Trimming cost V 2 bases and J 6 bases, with 16 bases left between them. The DNA for the CDR3 is TGTGCCAGCAGTGAAAGTTTCCGGCAGGGGAAGACCCAGTACTTC. It specifies CASSESFRQGKTQYF. Drawing the rest from reference TRBV2 and TRBJ2-5, the complete variable domain is EPEVTQTPSHQVTQMGQEVILRCVPISNHLYFYWYRQILGQKVEFLVSFYNNEISEKSEIFDDQFSVERPDGSNFTLKIRSTKLEDSAMYFCASSESFRQGKTQYFGPGTRLLVL.

The chain recombines TRBV29-1 with TRBJ2-7; D is unclear. V was shortened by 5 bases and J by 9 bases, with 14 bases between the two germline ends. The V gene's germline CDR1 is SQVTM and CDR2 ANQGSEA. CDR3 size: 11 residues. CDR3 loop: CSVQKASTQYF. CDR3 nucleotide sequence: TGCAGCGTTCAAAAAGCGAGTACGCAGTACTTC.

This chain joins TRBV28 and TRBJ2-4; 8 nucleotides match TRBD1. Per germline, CDR1 MDHEN and CDR2 SYDVKM. This CDR3 comprises 16 residues. V was clipped by 4 bases and J by 0 bases; unmatched bases: 5. In DNA form, the CDR3 reads TGTGCCAGCAGTTCGACAGGGGAGCGAGCCAAAAACATTCAGTACTTC. Translated, it gives CASSSTGERAKNIQYF.

This clonotype was detected a few times. This chain connects TRBV29-1 to TRBJ1-1; unclear D gene. Germline loops: CDR1 SQVTM, CDR2 ANQGSEA. V was shortened by 4 bases and J by 4 bases, with 4 bases between the two germline ends. CDR3 size: 10 residues. The CDR3 nucleotides are TGCAGCGTTGCAGGCACTGAAGCTTTCTTT. Amino acid sequence: CSVAGTEAFF.

This clonotype appeared a single time. This chain links TRBV25-1 with TRBJ1-2; D perhaps matches TRBD1 (6 bases). Germline V gene data show CDR1 as MGHDK and CDR2 as SYGVNS. The CDR3 runs to 15 residues. Trimming took off 6 bases at V and 4 bases at J, with 18 bases between the two ends. For the CDR3, the DNA is TGTGCCAGCAGCCGGGACAACCTGGGCGGCTATGGCTACACCTTC. Amino acids: CASSRDNLGGYGYTF.

This clonotype was seen a few times. The rearrangement joins TRBV11-2 to TRBJ2-1, with TRBD2 matching 7 bases. CDR1 and CDR2 from the germline V gene are SGHAT and FQNNGV. Trimming at V came to 6 bases and at J to 11 bases, leaving 16 bases not matched to a gene. The CDR3 extends over 15 amino acids. CDR3 sequence reads: CASRSREPTKRKQFF. The CDR3 DNA reads as TGTGCCAGCAGGTCGCGGGAGCCAACGAAACGGAAGCAGTTCTTC.

The CDR3 reads CASSYSRANEQFF. The CDR3 nucleotides are TGTGCCAGCAGTTACTCCCGAGCAAATGAGCAGTTCTTC. The gene calls are TRBV6-2 or TRBV6-3 and TRBJ2-1; D is undetermined. Deletions cut 0 bases from V and 7 bases from J, with 7 bases between. There are 13 residues in the CDR3. Germline lookup yields CDR1 MNHEY and CDR2 SVGEGT.

This CDR3 is CASSKVDRGIECVETQYF. The DNA for the CDR3 is TGTGCCAGCAGCAAAGTGGACAGGGGAATAGAGTGCGTGGAGACCCAGTACTTC. This chain uses TRBV21-1 with TRBJ2-5; TRBD1 reflects the table's D call only, with no check against the DNA. TRBV21-1 is shown as a pseudogene. The CDR3 spans 18 residues.

In DNA form, the CDR3 reads TGCGCCAGCAGCCAAGGTCCCGGGCCGGGGACGCAGTATTTT. Protein: CASSQGPGPGTQYF. The chain recombines TRBV4-3 with TRBJ2-3; tentative D call: TRBD2 (5 bases). CDR3 size: 14 residues. Trimming pared 1 base from V and 9 bases from J, leaving 14 bases between. Germline lookup yields CDR1 LGHNA and CDR2 YSLEER.

The chain couples TRBV7-2 to TRBJ2-1; 10 bases match TRBD2. Germline assignment: CDR1 SGHTA and CDR2 FQGNSA. CDR3 length equals 14 residues. V lost 6 bases and J lost 6; bases outside the gene matches: 5. The CDR3 sequence is CASRPAGGPNEQFF. CDR3 DNA sequence: TGTGCCAGCAGACCAGCGGGAGGGCCCAATGAGCAGTTCTTC. The full variable domain, its missing parts supplied by reference TRBV7-2 and TRBJ2-1, is GAGVSQSPSNKVTEKGKDVELRCDPISGHTALYWYRQSLGQGLEFLIYFQGNSAPDKSGLPSDRFSAERTGGSVSTLTIQRTQQEDSAVYLCASRPAGGPNEQFFGPGTRLTVL.

In its sample, this clonotype was seen once. This sequence joins TRBV12-3 or TRBV12-4 and TRBJ2-7, with 7 nucleotides matching TRBD1. The V gene end was trimmed by 3 bases and the J gene end by 4 bases; junction bases not matched to a gene: 12. The CDR3 extends over 16 amino acids. The CDR3 protein is CASSFGQTGLSYEQYF. The CDR3 DNA reads as TGTGCCAGCAGTTTTGGTCAGACAGGGTTGTCTTACGAGCAGTACTTC.

This rearrangement joins TRBV7-9 to TRBJ2-3, with 10 bases aligning to TRBD2. This CDR3 spans 16 amino acids. Germline V gives CDR1 SEHNR, CDR2 FQNEAQ (reference sequence). J was trimmed by 6 bases and V by 5 bases; bases with no gene match: 11. CDR3 nucleotides: TGTGCCAGCAGCCCCCTCTTCGGTAGCGGGAGGGATACGCAGTATTTT. It is translated as CASSPLFGSGRDTQYF.

CDR3 coding DNA: TGTGCCAGCAGTGAAATTGTAGGGACAAAGACCTACGAGCAGTACTTC. It yields the protein CASSEIVGTKTYEQYF. J is TRBJ2-7 and V is TRBV2, with D maybe TRBD1 (6 bases). The CDR3 loop spans 16 amino acids. Germline CDR1 reads SNHLY; CDR2 reads FYNNEI. Trimming left V 2 bases short and J 2 bases short, with 16 bases between.

V is TRBV4-3 and J is TRBJ1-1, with TRBD1 identical over 7 bases. This CDR3 spans 20 amino acids. Germline CDR1 reads LGHNA; CDR2 reads YSLEER. Trimming took 1 base from V and 3 from J; bases not matched to a gene: 20. CDR3 region: CASSQGVYEGAEFGDTEAFF. The CDR3 DNA is TGCGCCAGCAGCCAAGGGGTGTACGAGGGGGCGGAATTCGGGGACACTGAAGCTTTCTTT.

This clonotype was counted between two and nine times. The CDR3 reads CASRTDTPNTEAFF. The CDR3 coding sequence is TGTGCCAGCAGAACGGATACTCCGAACACTGAAGCTTTCTTT. J is TRBJ1-1 and V is TRBV7-9; D gene unclear. CDR3 size: 14 residues. Germline loops: CDR1 SEHNR, CDR2 FQNEAQ (reference sequence). V shed 6 bases and J shed 1 base, with 12 bases lying between them.

This chain links TRBV15 with TRBJ2-7; 7 bases line up with TRBD1. The CDR3 is 15 amino acids. The V and J ends lost 8 bases and 0 bases, in that order; junction bases with no gene match: 10. Per germline, CDR1 LNHNV and CDR2 YYDKDF (reference sequence). In DNA, the CDR3 is TGTGCCACCGGCACAGGGGTTAGGAGCTCCTACGAGCAGTACTTC. Its protein product is CATGTGVRSSYEQYF.